These 26 T cell receptor beta chains originate from one sample sequenced in a study of T cell repertoires in cytomegalovirus infection. Their target antigens are unknown. In TCRdb, the reads were re-called with MiXCR into one record per CDR3 protein. The table shows about 920,000 distinct CDR3 sequences, with more than 25% occurring only once. The specimen comprised cultured CD8+ T cells from PBMCs, sampled from culture after CMV antigen stimulation. The source is a human donor in good health (CMV status not recorded). Some clones in this sample may be carry-over from other donors' samples.

This clonotype has more than one count but fewer than ten. V is TRBV27 and J is TRBJ2-1, with TRBD2 identical over 8 bases. CDR1 MNHEY and CDR2 SMNVEV come from the germline V gene (reference sequence). J was trimmed by 4 bases and V by 5 bases; bases with no gene match: 10. The CDR3 covers 16 residues. The CDR3 nucleotides are TGTGCCAGCAGTCCCCGGGCGGGGGGCGCGTACAATGAGCAGTTCTTC. Encoded protein: CASSPRAGGAYNEQFF.

This clonotype was seen more than once but under ten times. CDR3 in amino acids: CASNAGGSPLHF. CDR3 coding DNA: TGTGCCAGCAACGCCGGGGGCTCACCCCTCCACTTT. The V gene is TRBV7-6, the J gene TRBJ1-6; possibly TRBD1 for D (6 bases). The CDR3 length is 12 residues. The V and J ends lost 7 bases and 10 bases respectively, with 11 bases between them. Germline V gene data show CDR1 as SGHVS and CDR2 as FNYEAQ.

The table lists this clonotype with a few counts. V and J are TRBV7-2 and TRBJ1-5, with TRBD1 as a possible D gene (5 bases). This CDR3 spans 15 amino acids. Trimming pared 4 bases from V and 0 bases from J, leaving 10 bases between. Germline-derived CDR1 and CDR2 are SGHTA and FQGNSA. CDR3 DNA: TGTGCCAGCAGCTATCGGGACCTTAGCAATCAGCCCCAGCATTTT. Amino acid sequence: CASSYRDLSNQPQHF. The full variable domain, its missing parts supplied by reference TRBV7-2 and TRBJ1-5, is GAGVSQSPSNKVTEKGKDVELRCDPISGHTALYWYRQSLGQGLEFLIYFQGNSAPDKSGLPSDRFSAERTGGSVSTLTIQRTQQEDSAVYLCASSYRDLSNQPQHFGDGTRLSIL.

This clonotype was observed a few times. The J gene is TRBJ1-1, the V gene TRBV28, with 7 bases matching TRBD1. This CDR3 spans 14 amino acids. Germline CDR1 MDHEN, CDR2 SYDVKM. Trimming cost V 4 bases and J 3 bases; bases outside gene matches: 5. This chain's CDR3 is CASSSRGRDTEAFF. The CDR3 DNA sequence: TGTGCCAGCAGTTCCAGGGGGAGGGACACTGAAGCTTTCTTT.

The CDR3 loop is CASSQGTSNEQFF. CDR3 nucleotides: TGCGCCAGCAGCCAAGGGACTAGCAATGAGCAGTTCTTC. This chain uses TRBV4-1 with TRBJ2-1, with 7 bases lining up with TRBD2. With V trimmed by 1 base and J by 6 bases, 0 bases remained unmatched. Germline lookup yields CDR1 MGHRA and CDR2 YSYEKL. There are 13 residues in the CDR3.

This clonotype was picked up a small number of times. This chain joins TRBV27 and TRBJ2-1; D is undetermined. Germline values: CDR1 MNHEY, CDR2 SMNVEV (reference sequence). Trimming pared 10 bases from V and 4 bases from J, leaving 11 bases between. CDR3 length: 12 amino acids. The CDR3 spells CATLDTYNEQFF. The CDR3 DNA follows: TGTGCCACCCTAGACACATACAATGAGCAGTTCTTC.

CDR3 DNA: TGTGCTAGTGGTTTGGGGGGAAGGGTCCAGCATTTT. As protein: CASGLGGRVQHF. The genes are TRBV12-5 and TRBJ1-5; D not certain. This CDR3 has 12 amino acids. The germline V gene encodes CDR1 LGHNT and CDR2 FRNRAP. V dropped 1 base and J dropped 12 bases, with 10 bases sitting between them.

In this sample, this clonotype turned up a few times. This chain connects TRBV7-6 to TRBJ1-2; D gene uncertain. Trimming took 1 base from V and 2 from J, leaving 14 bases between them. This CDR3 region has 16 residues. The germline gives CDR1 SGHVS, CDR2 FNYEAQ. In nucleotides, the CDR3 is TGTGCCAGCAGCTTAGGCATGAGGGCGGCGAACTATGGCTACACCTTC. Translation gives CASSLGMRAANYGYTF.

The chain couples TRBV7-8 to TRBJ1-1; unclear D gene. Germline CDR1 and CDR2: SGHVS and FQNEAQ. The V gene lost 8 bases and the J gene lost 1 base, with 20 bases spanning the gap. This CDR3 has 16 residues. CDR3 loop: CASPSALGQTNTEAFF. The CDR3, as DNA: TGTGCCAGCCCTAGCGCCCTTGGGCAGACGAACACTGAAGCTTTCTTT.

This chain joins TRBV6-5 and TRBJ2-2; tentatively, D is TRBD1 (6 bases). V was pared by 4 bases and J by 4 bases, with 13 bases between. The CDR3 totals 15 residues. From germline, CDR1 is MNHEY and CDR2 SVGAGI. The CDR3 spells CASSSRQVITGELFF. In DNA form, the CDR3 reads TGTGCCAGCAGTTCTCGACAGGTTATCACCGGGGAGCTGTTTTTT.

The chain joins TRBV24-1 to TRBJ1-1, with D uncertain. The CDR3 is made up of 12 amino acids. Trimming took 6 bases from V and 1 from J, leaving 5 bases between them. Germline CDR1 is KGHDR and CDR2 is SFDVKD. CDR3 amino acids: CATSSRNTEAFF. As DNA, the CDR3 is TGTGCCACCAGTAGCAGGAACACTGAAGCTTTCTTT.

In its sample, this clonotype was seen once. This chain connects TRBV3-1 to TRBJ2-1; the match to TRBD1 covers 8 bases. CDR1 LGHDT and CDR2 YNNKEL come from the germline V gene (reference sequence). The CDR3 spans 14 residues. Trimming at V came to 0 bases and at J to 8 bases, leaving 3 bases not matched to a gene. CDR3 loop: CASSQEGQVDEQFF. The CDR3 nucleotides read TGTGCCAGCAGCCAAGAGGGACAGGTGGATGAGCAGTTCTTC.

The genes are TRBV7-6 and TRBJ2-4; TRBD1 might be the D (5 bases). There are 14 residues in the CDR3. V was trimmed by 5 bases and J by 4 bases, leaving 12 bases between them. Per germline, CDR1 SGHVS and CDR2 FNYEAQ. The CDR3 coding sequence is TGTGCCAGCAGCCCCAAGGGGTTTAAAAACATTCAGTACTTC. This codes for CASSPKGFKNIQYF.

The rearrangement joins TRBV12-3 or TRBV12-4 to TRBJ1-1; D perhaps matches TRBD1 (6 bases). CDR3 length: 14 residues. The V gene lost 4 bases and the J gene lost 8 bases, with 17 bases spanning the gap. CDR3 region: CASSSHTDRVEAFF. In DNA form, the CDR3 reads TGTGCCAGCAGTTCCCATACGGACAGAGTAGAAGCTTTCTTT.

The chain recombines TRBV7-3 with TRBJ2-3; 8 nucleotides align to TRBD2. Germline V gene data show CDR1 as SGHTA and CDR2 as FQGTGA. V lost 4 bases to trimming and J lost 6 bases; unmatched junction nucleotides: 9. The CDR3 runs 15 residues. CDR3 sequence (DNA): TGTGCCAGCAGCTCTGAGGGGCGGGGGGCGGATACGCAGTATTTT. Translating it yields CASSSEGRGADTQYF. Full variable domain (outside the CDR3, taken from reference TRBV7-3 and TRBJ2-3): GAGVSQTPSNKVTEKGKYVELRCDPISGHTALYWYRQSLGQGPEFLIYFQGTGAADDSGLPNDRFFAVRPEGSVSTLKIQRTERGDSAVYLCASSSEGRGADTQYFGPGTRLTVL.

The chain employs TRBV9 and TRBJ2-5; D tentatively fits TRBD1 or TRBD2 (6 bases each). Germline V gene data show CDR1 as SGDLS and CDR2 as YYNGEE. This CDR3 contains 14 residues. Trimming removed 3 bases at V and 6 bases at J, with 15 bases between. CDR3 DNA: TGTGCCAGCAGCGCCCCGGACCGGGGGCAGACCCAGTACTTC. Translating gives CASSAPDRGQTQYF. Drawing the rest from reference TRBV9 and TRBJ2-5, the complete variable domain is DSGVTQTPKHLITATGQRVTLRCSPRSGDLSVYWYQQSLDQGLQFLIQYYNGEERAKGNILERFSAQQFPDLHSELNLSSLELGDSALYFCASSAPDRGQTQYFGPGTRLLVL.

Comments on this clonotype: A read error may account for a junction end that differs from germline. The CDR3, as DNA: TGTGCCAGCAGTCCTAGTGGCAGGGGCAATAAGCAGTTCTTC. Amino acid sequence: CASSPSGRGNKQFF. The gene calls are TRBV12-3 or TRBV12-4 and TRBJ2-1; D is perhaps TRBD1 (6 bases). The CDR3 loop spans 14 amino acids.

The chain employs TRBV27 and TRBJ2-4; 8 bases fit TRBD1. Germline V gene sequence: CDR1 MNHEY, CDR2 SMNVEV (reference sequence). V dropped 5 bases and J dropped 6; count of bases not matched to a gene: 3. This CDR3 has 13 amino acids. The CDR3 spells CASSDGQGNIQYF. CDR3 in DNA: TGTGCCAGCAGTGACGGACAGGGAAACATTCAGTACTTC.

The gene calls are TRBV4-1 and TRBJ1-5, with D unclear. This CDR3 is built from 15 residues. Germline V gene sequence: CDR1 MGHRA, CDR2 YSYEKL. Between the trimmed V and J ends, which lost 4 bases and 6 bases, there was a span of 16 bases. This chain's CDR3 is CASSPGRFDGQPQHF. CDR3 bases: TGCGCCAGCAGCCCAGGCAGGTTCGATGGTCAGCCCCAGCATTTT.

About this clonotype itself: At one end, the junction sequence differs from germline, possibly due to a read error. The chain links TRBV5-3 to TRBJ1-5, with no clear D. TRBV5-3 has ORF status, its function being uncertain. The CDR3 is made up of 14 amino acids. The CDR3 coding sequence is TGTGCCAGCAGCTTGGACGCGGGCAATCAGCCCCAGCATTTT. As protein: CASSLDAGNQPQHF.

This clonotype was detected many times. For the CDR3, the DNA is TGTGCCAGCAGCCTTAACGGACAGGAGAACACTGAAGCTTTCTTT. Protein product: CASSLNGQENTEAFF. V usage is TRBV7-8 and J usage is TRBJ1-1; TRBD1 agrees at 7 bases. Germline V gene sequence: CDR1 SGHVS, CDR2 FQNEAQ. This CDR3 is 15 amino acids long. Unmatched junction bases numbered 7, after V lost 5 bases and J lost 1 base.

This clonotype was seen only a few times. The chain recombines TRBV27 with TRBJ2-7, with TRBD1 matching over 12 bases. Germline-derived CDR1 and CDR2 are MNHEY and SMNVEV (reference sequence). V was clipped by 4 bases and J by 4 bases; unmatched bases: 5. The CDR3 is 15 residues long. The CDR3 DNA reads as TGTGCCAGCAGTTCGGGACAGGGGGCTCGGTACGAGCAGTACGTC. It translates to CASSSGQGARYEQYV.

J is TRBJ1-5 and V is TRBV10-2, with D possibly being TRBD1 (5 bases). The CDR3 is 15 amino acids. CDR1 and CDR2 from the germline V gene are WSHSY and SAAADI. V was clipped by 0 bases and J by 4 bases, with 10 bases between them. The CDR3 DNA reads TGCGCCAGCAGTGAGTCTGGGGGAGTGAATCAGCCCCAGCATTTT. This gives the protein CASSESGGVNQPQHF.

A note on this clonotype: Sequence at one end of the junction differs from germline and may be a read error. The V gene is TRBV12-3 or TRBV12-4, the J gene TRBJ1-5; 9 bases match TRBD1. The CDR3 is 15 amino acids. The CDR3: CVSSPGQGGGRPQHF. CDR3 DNA sequence: TGTGTCAGCAGCCCGGGACAGGGAGGGGGTCGGCCCCAGCATTTT.

This clonotype showed up just a few times. The gene calls are TRBV11-3 and TRBJ2-3; the D gene is possibly TRBD2 (7 bases). With 5 bases removed from V and 5 bases from J, the gap between germline ends came to 17 bases. Per the germline V gene, CDR1 is SGHNT and CDR2 is YENEEA. The CDR3 covers 15 residues. As DNA, the CDR3 is TGTGCCAGCAGCCCCCGCCGGGGGGCTGGAGATACGCAGTATTTT. Encoded protein: CASSPRRGAGDTQYF.

In this sample, this clonotype turned up a few times. The genes are TRBV7-3 and TRBJ1-6, with D possibly being TRBD1 (6 bases). Germline assignment: CDR1 SGHTA and CDR2 FQGTGA. V lost 5 bases, J lost 10 bases, and 18 bases lay in between. The CDR3 contains 15 residues. The CDR3 reads CASSARGGGKSPLHF. In DNA form, the CDR3 reads TGTGCCAGCAGCGCCCGGGGAGGGGGGAAATCACCCCTCCACTTT.